This is a list of T cell receptor beta chains from one sample in a study of response to subunit inactivated influenza vaccine. TCRdb re-called the RT-PCR reads with MiXCR, one entry per CDR3 protein. The table includes more than 700,000 distinct CDR3 sequences, 21% detected once. Sequencing used PBMCs from blood, obtained 5 days after vaccination. The source is a man aged 50-59 years who received an inactivated influenza vaccine. The CDR3 runs from the conserved cysteine through the conserved F or W. The D gene is left open where the match is weak. A clone size is listed for some rows: how often the clone was seen (once, few, many), or a class if it is expanded.

clone size	D gene	V gene	J gene	CDR3 length	CDR3 protein	CDR3 DNA
-	TRBD2	TRBV7-3	TRBJ2-5	14	CASSSDVAGETQYF	TGTGCCAGCAGCTCCGATGTAGCGGGAGAGACCCAGTACTTC
-	-	TRBV20-1	TRBJ2-1	12	CSARVSNNEQFF	TGCAGTGCACGGGTCTCCAACAATGAGCAGTTCTTC
few	TRBD2	TRBV6-5	TRBJ2-1	17	CASSYSGASGAYNEQFF	TGTGCCAGCAGTTACTCTGGGGCTAGCGGGGCTTACAATGAGCAGTTCTTC
-	-	TRBV12-3/TRBV12-4	TRBJ1-5	14	CASTLDPAYQPQHF	TGTGCCAGCACCCTGGATCCGGCCTATCAGCCCCAGCATTTT
-	-	TRBV29-1	TRBJ2-5	13	CSVDYTATETQYF	TGCAGCGTTGATTATACGGCCACAGAGACCCAGTACTTC
few	-	TRBV11-2	TRBJ2-1	18	CASSPNPLPALGYNEQFF	TGTGCCAGCAGCCCCAATCCCCTCCCAGCGTTGGGTTACAATGAGCAGTTCTTC
-	-	TRBV3-1	TRBJ2-1	15	CASSQAGLGYNEQFF	TGTGCCAGCAGCCAAGCGGGACTCGGTTACAATGAGCAGTTCTTC
few	-	TRBV6-5	TRBJ2-3	10	CASSYFPQYF	TGTGCCAGCAGTTACTTCCCGCAGTATTTT
few	-	TRBV7-9	TRBJ1-5	10	CASSDQPQHF	TGTGCCAGCAGCGATCAGCCCCAGCATTTT
many	TRBD1	TRBV5-1	TRBJ1-1	15	CASSLAGTVNTEAFF	TGCGCCAGCAGCTTAGCCGGGACAGTTAACACTGAAGCTTTCTTT
few	-	TRBV20-1	TRBJ2-3	12	CSANEYTDTQYF	TGCAGTGCTAATGAATACACAGATACGCAGTATTTT
few	-	TRBV6-2/TRBV6-3	TRBJ2-7	14	CASSYSNTGFEQYF	TGTGCCAGCAGTTACTCGAATACCGGGTTCGAGCAGTACTTC
-	TRBD2	TRBV29-1	TRBJ2-7	12	CSVEGLADEQYF	TGCAGCGTTGAGGGACTAGCGGACGAGCAGTACTTC
-	-	TRBV11-2	TRBJ2-1	15	CASSMGHPTPNEQFF	TGTGCCAGCAGCATGGGACACCCCACCCCCAATGAGCAGTTCTTC
few	-	TRBV12-3/TRBV12-4	TRBJ1-1	15	CASTRVGAMNTEAFF	TGTGCCAGCACCCGCGTCGGGGCTATGAACACTGAAGCTTTCTTT
-	-	TRBV7-8	TRBJ1-1	13	CASSLAFGWGAFF	TGTGCCAGCAGCTTAGCTTTCGGCTGGGGAGCTTTCTTT
few	-	TRBV4-2	TRBJ1-1	13	CASSQDVGTEAFF	TGTGCCAGCAGCCAAGATGTTGGTACTGAAGCTTTCTTT
-	-	TRBV12-3/TRBV12-4	TRBJ2-3	13	CASSSTDREAQYF	TGTGCCAGCAGTTCCACAGACAGGGAGGCGCAGTATTTT
-	-	TRBV5-1	TRBJ2-2	15	CASSLTGKRAGELFF	TGCGCCAGCAGCTTGACAGGGAAAAGGGCCGGGGAGCTGTTTTTT
-	-	TRBV20-1	TRBJ1-6	13	CSAVPGPRSPLHF	TGCAGTGCCGTCCCGGGACCCCGGTCACCCCTCCACTTT
many	-	TRBV7-2	TRBJ2-7	13	CASSSFRSYEQYF	TGTGCCAGCAGCTCCTTCCGGTCCTACGAGCAGTACTTC
-	-	TRBV20-1	TRBJ2-6	17	CSARVASPNSGANVLTF	TGCAGTGCTAGAGTAGCGAGTCCCAACTCTGGGGCCAACGTCCTGACTTTC
many	-	TRBV10-3	TRBJ2-5	11	CAISRGETQYF	TGTGCCATCAGTCGTGGGGAGACCCAGTACTTC
few	-	TRBV7-2	TRBJ2-3	13	CASSLFSPDTQYF	TGTGCCAGCAGCTTATTCTCACCGGATACGCAGTATTTT
many	-	TRBV6-4	TRBJ2-3	15	CASSRDSYPTDTQYF	TGTGCCAGCAGCCGAGACAGTTACCCCACAGATACGCAGTATTTT
-	TRBD1	TRBV20-1	TRBJ2-3	15	CSARAGTGGSDTQYF	TGCAGTGCTAGAGCCGGGACAGGGGGATCAGATACGCAGTATTTT
-	TRBD1	TRBV10-3	TRBJ2-1	13	CATDRGHYNEQFF	TGTGCCACGGACAGGGGGCATTACAATGAGCAGTTCTTC
few	TRBD1	TRBV27	TRBJ2-1	16	CASQNLGTVDYNEQFF	TGTGCCAGCCAAAACCTGGGGACAGTGGATTACAATGAGCAGTTCTTC
-	TRBD1	TRBV5-5	TRBJ2-7	14	CASSLERGLGEQYF	TGTGCCAGCAGCTTGGAGAGGGGGCTGGGAGAGCAGTACTTC
-	-	TRBV20-1	TRBJ1-5	14	CSASVVYSNQPQHF	TGCAGTGCCAGCGTTGTTTATAGCAATCAGCCCCAGCATTTT
few	-	TRBV12-3/TRBV12-4	TRBJ1-2	16	CASSPPNQGSNYGYTF	TGTGCCAGCAGCCCCCCGAACCAGGGTTCCAACTATGGCTACACCTTC
few	TRBD2	TRBV29-1	TRBJ2-3	13	CSIFGEGTDTQYF	TGCAGCATTTTTGGGGAGGGAACAGATACGCAGTATTTT
-	TRBD1	TRBV5-6	TRBJ1-6	15	CASSYRTGHNSPLHF	TGTGCCAGCAGCTATCGGACAGGGCACAATTCACCCCTCCACTTT
-	-	TRBV5-1	TRBJ1-1	14	CASRHIGGESEAFF	TGCGCCAGCAGACACATTGGGGGAGAGTCTGAAGCTTTCTTT
few	TRBD1	TRBV20-1	TRBJ2-1	14	CSASRAGGYNEQFF	TGCAGTGCTAGTAGGGCAGGGGGCTACAATGAGCAGTTCTTC
-	-	TRBV5-1	TRBJ2-3	15	CASSLDRDVTDTQYF	TGCGCCAGCAGCTTGGATCGCGATGTAACAGATACGCAGTATTTT
-	-	TRBV28	TRBJ2-7	13	CASSGSLSYEQYF	TGTGCCAGCAGTGGATCCCTCTCCTACGAGCAGTACTTC
few	-	TRBV7-9	TRBJ1-1	16	CASSPGVGRVNTEAFF	TGTGCCAGCAGCCCCGGGGTAGGGCGGGTGAACACTGAAGCTTTCTTT
few	TRBD2	TRBV7-9	TRBJ2-1	16	CASSSSPGLAYNEQFF	TGTGCCAGCAGCTCTAGTCCGGGACTAGCCTACAATGAGCAGTTCTTC
once	-	TRBV6-5	TRBJ1-3	15	CASSYSGGPGNTIYF	TGTGCCAGCAGTTACTCTGGTGGCCCTGGAAACACCATATATTTT
-	-	TRBV29-1	TRBJ2-1	11	CSVGPGVEQFF	TGCAGCGTTGGGCCAGGGGTTGAGCAGTTCTTC
few	-	TRBV20-1	TRBJ2-7	14	CSARIGLASYEQYF	TGCAGTGCTAGAATAGGACTTGCCTCCTACGAGCAGTACTTC
-	TRBD1	TRBV10-3	TRBJ2-3	16	CAIGRDSPTSTDTQYF	TGTGCCATCGGACGGGACAGCCCAACTAGCACAGATACGCAGTATTTT
-	-	TRBV7-2	TRBJ2-1	16	CASSFVSRGPGNEQFF	TGTGCCAGCAGCTTTGTCTCCCGGGGGCCGGGCAATGAGCAGTTCTTC
-	-	TRBV28	TRBJ1-2	15	CASSLGQGRYYGYTF	TGTGCCAGCAGTTTGGGGCAGGGACGCTACTATGGCTACACCTTC
few	-	TRBV10-3	TRBJ2-7	15	CAISEGGTVSYEQYF	TGTGCCATCAGTGAAGGCGGAACCGTCTCCTACGAGCAGTACTTC
few	-	TRBV29-1	TRBJ2-1	14	CSGMGSTIPGEQFF	TGCAGCGGTATGGGGAGTACCATCCCTGGGGAGCAGTTCTTC
-	TRBD2	TRBV10-3	TRBJ2-7	13	CAIRRLANYEQYF	TGTGCCATCAGGCGACTAGCGAACTACGAGCAGTACTTC
few	-	TRBV29-1	TRBJ2-5	11	CSVESTWTQYF	TGCAGCGTTGAATCCACCTGGACCCAGTACTTC
few	-	TRBV18	TRBJ1-4	15	CASSPLTGDNEKLFF	TGTGCCAGCTCACCTTTGACAGGCGATAATGAAAAACTGTTTTTT
few	TRBD2	TRBV7-2	TRBJ2-3	16	CASSVSGGLGTDTQYF	TGTGCCAGCAGCGTCAGCGGGGGGCTCGGTACAGATACGCAGTATTTT
many	TRBD1	TRBV7-2	TRBJ2-1	13	CASSLATGTEQFF	TGTGCCAGCAGCTTAGCGACAGGGACTGAGCAGTTCTTC
few	TRBD2	TRBV14	TRBJ2-2	16	CASSQLRLADTGELFF	TGTGCCAGCAGCCAACTGAGACTAGCGGATACCGGGGAGCTGTTTTTT
-	TRBD2	TRBV20-1	TRBJ2-5	15	CSARVLAGGVETQYF	TGCAGTGCTAGAGTCCTAGCGGGAGGAGTGGAGACCCAGTACTTC